This is a list of T cell receptor beta chains from one sample in a study of blood T cells in healthy people across ages. TCRdb redid the calling of the 5' RACE reads with MiXCR, one entry per CDR3 protein. The sample comprises approximately 800,000 distinct CDR3 sequences, 55% to 75% of which are singletons, and roughly 22% rests with the top ten. The sequencing sample was made of blood. These receptors all stem from a man between 25 and 39 years old in good health. Each CDR3 is given with its conserved first and last residue. Each record gives: D gene, clone size, V gene, J gene, CDR3 protein, CDR3 DNA. The D gene is left open where the match is weak. Clone size, where shown, is once, few, many, or a class for clones that have expanded.

>NA|NA|TRBV20-1|TRBJ2-1
CSAPGRVTYNEQFF
TGCAGTGCCCCGGGACGGGTTACCTACAATGAGCAGTTCTTC
>NA|once|TRBV4-2|TRBJ1-2
CASSSTTLGYGYTF
TGTGCCAGCAGTTCAACTACACTCGGCTATGGCTACACCTTC
>NA|NA|TRBV27|TRBJ2-1
CASSTSAVNLVVEQFF
TGTGCCAGCAGTACCTCAGCGGTCAACCTCGTCGTTGAGCAGTTCTTC
>NA|NA|TRBV19|TRBJ2-7
CASSRQETHRDEQYF
TGTGCCAGTAGTCGTCAGGAGACCCACCGGGACGAGCAGTACTTC
>NA|NA|TRBV12-3/TRBV12-4|TRBJ1-4
CASSLNGATNEKLFF
TGTGCCAGCAGTCTGAACGGTGCAACTAATGAAAAACTGTTTTTT
>TRBD1|NA|TRBV11-2|TRBJ1-5
CASSLGDSPNQPQHF
TGTGCCAGCAGCTTAGGGGACAGCCCCAATCAGCCCCAGCATTTT
>TRBD1|few|TRBV6-5|TRBJ2-4
CASSGQGNIQYF
TGTGCCAGCAGTGGACAGGGAAACATTCAGTACTTC
>TRBD1|NA|TRBV6-2/TRBV6-3|TRBJ2-7
CATGTGANEQYF
TGTGCCACCGGGACAGGGGCAAACGAGCAGTACTTC
>NA|few|TRBV18|TRBJ1-6
CASSETYSSPLHF
TGTGCCAGCTCAGAAACTTATTCCTCACCCCTCCACTTT
>NA|NA|TRBV7-9|TRBJ1-6
CASSLSQRNSPLHF
TGTGCCAGCAGCTTATCACAGCGCAATTCACCCCTCCACTTT
>NA|NA|TRBV10-3|TRBJ2-7
CAISAGRQATEGEQYF
TGTGCCATCAGTGCGGGTCGTCAGGCCACCGAAGGCGAGCAGTACTTC
>TRBD1|few|TRBV20-1|TRBJ2-5
CSARSVDRATQETQYF
TGCAGTGCTAGATCAGTCGACAGGGCAACCCAAGAGACCCAGTACTTC
>TRBD2|NA|TRBV20-1|TRBJ2-1
CSARAPGLGYNEQFF
TGCAGTGCTAGAGCCCCGGGACTAGGTTACAATGAGCAGTTCTTC
>TRBD2|NA|TRBV10-2|TRBJ2-5
CASSDQAGGQETQYF
TGCGCCAGCAGTGATCAAGCGGGGGGGCAAGAGACCCAGTACTTC
>NA|NA|TRBV10-3|TRBJ1-2
CAISEKTGGRYGYTF
TGTGCCATCAGTGAAAAGACAGGAGGGCGCTATGGCTACACCTTC
>TRBD2|NA|TRBV29-1|TRBJ2-5
CSVGLAGGNEQYF
TGCAGCGTTGGGCTAGCGGGGGGCAATGAGCAGTACTTC
>TRBD2|NA|TRBV4-1|TRBJ2-4
CASSQVGGGSVAKNIQYF
TGCGCCAGCAGCCAAGTTGGCGGGGGGTCAGTGGCCAAAAACATTCAGTACTTC
>NA|NA|TRBV6-2/TRBV6-3|TRBJ1-5
CTSSYSTRSNQPQHF
TGTACCAGCAGTTACTCGACTAGGAGCAATCAGCCCCAGCATTTT
>TRBD2|once|TRBV6-6|TRBJ2-1
CASKETSGDNEQFF
TGTGCCAGCAAGGAGACTAGCGGAGACAATGAGCAGTTCTTC
>TRBD2|few|TRBV10-3|TRBJ2-7
CAINLGAGVDEQYF
TGTGCCATAAACCTAGGGGCGGGGGTTGACGAGCAGTACTTC
>NA|NA|TRBV20-1|TRBJ2-5
CSWAKETQYF
TGCAGTTGGGCCAAAGAGACCCAGTACTTC
>TRBD1|NA|TRBV5-1|TRBJ1-6
CASSGGTVSNSPLHF
TGCGCCAGCAGCGGGGGGACAGTCAGCAATTCACCCCTCCACTTT
>NA|many|TRBV20-1|TRBJ1-2
CSASQGVGYTF
TGCAGTGCGTCCCAGGGTGTTGGCTACACCTTC
>TRBD2|NA|TRBV4-3|TRBJ2-7
CASSQSGRGLVYEQYF
TGCGCCAGCAGCCAAAGCGGGAGAGGCCTAGTCTACGAGCAGTACTTC
>TRBD1|NA|TRBV4-2|TRBJ2-1
CASSRTSLGQGAYNEQFF
TGTGCCAGCAGCCGAACCTCCTTAGGACAGGGAGCCTACAATGAGCAGTTCTTC
>NA|NA|TRBV7-2|TRBJ1-6
CASSSPSITLHF
TGTGCCAGCAGCTCCCCGTCGATAACCCTCCACTTT
>TRBD2|many|TRBV7-2|TRBJ2-5
CASSPGTSGETQYF
TGCGCCAGCAGCCCCGGGACTAGCGGAGAGACCCAGTACTTC
>TRBD2|NA|TRBV10-3|TRBJ2-1
CATRLAGGDLYNEQFF
TGTGCCACCCGACTAGCGGGAGGGGACCTCTACAATGAGCAGTTCTTC
>TRBD1|few|TRBV11-1|TRBJ2-5
CASTHRTGEETQYF
TGTGCCAGCACCCATCGGACAGGGGAAGAGACCCAGTACTTC
>NA|many|TRBV6-2/TRBV6-3|TRBJ2-5
CASTWAGEETQYF
TGTGCCAGCACGTGGGCCGGAGAAGAGACCCAGTACTTC
>NA|few|TRBV7-8|TRBJ1-2
CASSSRPRGGYTF
TGTGCCAGCAGCTCCCGTCCCAGGGGAGGCTACACCTTC
>NA|NA|TRBV7-2|TRBJ1-2
CASSLHGGVNYGYTF
TGTGCCAGCAGCTTGCATGGTGGAGTAAACTATGGCTACACCTTC
>NA|once|TRBV6-2/TRBV6-3|TRBJ2-5
CASSYSRIVLETQYF
TGTGCCAGCAGTTACTCGCGAATAGTTCTGGAGACCCAGTACTTC
>NA|NA|TRBV13|TRBJ1-2
CASSLFGEADESYTF
TGTGCCAGCAGCTTATTCGGCGAGGCTGATGAGAGCTACACCTTC
>NA|once|TRBV20-1|TRBJ2-7
CSARDLDLHYEQYF
TGCAGTGCTAGAGATTTGGACCTCCACTACGAGCAGTACTTC
>TRBD2|NA|TRBV6-5|TRBJ2-7
CASSSGKAGGDYEQYF
TGTGCCAGCAGTTCGGGAAAGGCGGGAGGGGACTACGAGCAGTACTTC